These T cell receptor beta chains were read from a single sample in a study of T cell responses to AZD1222 COVID-19 vaccine. The data were produced by immunoSEQ multiplex PCR, yet TCRdb's version contains in-frame clones alone and is incomplete. The sample holds roughly 86,000 clones, 80% to 90% seen once. This specimen consisted of peripheral blood, obtained on day 0 of AZD1222 vaccination. Receptor source: an adult in good health. The CDR3 runs from the conserved cysteine through the conserved F or W. The D gene is left open where the match is weak.

j_call v_call d_call cdr3_aa
TRBJ1-1 TRBV24-1 TRBD1 CATSAAGGEGGTEAFF
TRBJ2-1 TRBV7-2 NA CASSLGYNEQFF
TRBJ2-3 TRBV7-9 TRBD1 CASSRRSPGQGPTDTQYF
TRBJ2-3 TRBV30 TRBD2 CASSSSGTTDTQYF
TRBJ1-2 TRBV6-5 NA CASSYSGGWFGYTF
TRBJ2-1 TRBV5-6 NA CASSLGEYSYNEQFF
TRBJ2-1 TRBV18 TRBD2 CASGLAGRTEQFF
TRBJ2-2 TRBV4-2 TRBD2 CASSHSFGLAENTGELFF
TRBJ2-7 TRBV13 NA CASEVRGFGEQYF
TRBJ2-1 TRBV11-2 TRBD1 CASSYRTGESTYNEQFF
TRBJ2-5 TRBV6-5 NA CVIGTAQETQYF
TRBJ1-5 TRBV3-1/TRBV3-2 TRBD1 CASSQDRDQPQHF
TRBJ2-3 TRBV9 TRBD2 CASSVDSLGSGRTDTQYF
TRBJ2-1 TRBV4-1 TRBD2 CASSQGTRSIVDEQFF
TRBJ1-3 TRBV6-4 NA CASSEGPGAGNTIYF
TRBJ1-2 TRBV7-2 NA CASSDVGGGHGYTF